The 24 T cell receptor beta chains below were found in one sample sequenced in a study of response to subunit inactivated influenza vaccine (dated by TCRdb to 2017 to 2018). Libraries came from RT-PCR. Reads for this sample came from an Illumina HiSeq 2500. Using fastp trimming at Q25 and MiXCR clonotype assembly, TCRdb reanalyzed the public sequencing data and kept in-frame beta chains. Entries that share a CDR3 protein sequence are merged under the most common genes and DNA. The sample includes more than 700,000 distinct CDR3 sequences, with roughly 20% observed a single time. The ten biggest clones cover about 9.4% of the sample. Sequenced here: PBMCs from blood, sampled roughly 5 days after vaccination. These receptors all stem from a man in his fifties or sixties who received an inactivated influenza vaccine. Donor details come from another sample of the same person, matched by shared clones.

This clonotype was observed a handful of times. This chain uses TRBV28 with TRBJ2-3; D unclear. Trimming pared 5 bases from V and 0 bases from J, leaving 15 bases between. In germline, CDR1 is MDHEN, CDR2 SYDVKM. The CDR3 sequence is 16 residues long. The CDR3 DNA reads TGTGCCAGCAGTCGGCTAGAGGTGACTAGCACAGATACGCAGTATTTT. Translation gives CASSRLEVTSTDTQYF. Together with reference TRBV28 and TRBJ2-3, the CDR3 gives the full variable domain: DVKVTQSSRYLVKRTGEKVFLECVQDMDHENMFWYRQDPGLGLRLIYFSYDVKMKEKGDIPEGYSVSREKKERFSLILESASTNQTSMYLCASSRLEVTSTDTQYFGPGTRLTVL.

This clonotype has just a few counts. The CDR3 DNA is TGTGCCAGCAGGGGAGCGGGGGGGCCTAGTGAGCAGTTCTTC. Translated: CASRGAGGPSEQFF. The V gene is TRBV2, the J gene TRBJ2-1, with 10 bases fitting TRBD2. V lost 6 bases, J lost 9 bases, and 8 bases stayed unmatched. The CDR3 extends over 14 amino acids. CDR1 is SNHLY and CDR2 is FYNNEI in the germline V gene.

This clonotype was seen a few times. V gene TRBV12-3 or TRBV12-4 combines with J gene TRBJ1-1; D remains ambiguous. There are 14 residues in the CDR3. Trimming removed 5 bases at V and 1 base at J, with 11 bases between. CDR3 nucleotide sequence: TGTGCCAGCAGTAAGGTAGGAGAGAACACTGAAGCTTTCTTT. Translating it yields CASSKVGENTEAFF.

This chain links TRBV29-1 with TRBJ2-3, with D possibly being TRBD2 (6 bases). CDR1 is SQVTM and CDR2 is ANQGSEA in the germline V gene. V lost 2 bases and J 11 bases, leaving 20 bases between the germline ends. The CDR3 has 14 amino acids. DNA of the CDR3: TGCAGCGTTGAAAGGCGGCAAGCGCGGCGGGGGCAGTATTTT. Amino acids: CSVERRQARRGQYF.

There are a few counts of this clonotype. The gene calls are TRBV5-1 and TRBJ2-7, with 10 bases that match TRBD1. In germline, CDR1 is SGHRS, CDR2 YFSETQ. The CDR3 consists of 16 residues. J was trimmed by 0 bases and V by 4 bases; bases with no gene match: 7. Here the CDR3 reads CASSHKTGGYSYEQYF. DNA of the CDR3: TGCGCCAGCAGCCATAAGACAGGGGGCTACTCCTACGAGCAGTACTTC.

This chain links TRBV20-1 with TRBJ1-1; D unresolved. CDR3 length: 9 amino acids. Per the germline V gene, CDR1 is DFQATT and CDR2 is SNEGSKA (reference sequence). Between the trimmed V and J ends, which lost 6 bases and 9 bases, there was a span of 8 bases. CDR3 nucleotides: TGCAGTGCGACTCCTCAAGCTTTCTTT. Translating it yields CSATPQAFF.

CDR3 sequence reads: CASSMTKMNTEAFF. The CDR3 DNA reads TGTGCCAGCAGTATGACAAAGATGAACACTGAAGCTTTCTTT. V gene TRBV6-1 combines with J gene TRBJ1-1; D remains unclear. This CDR3 spans 14 amino acids. V shed 5 bases and J shed 0 bases, with 10 bases lying between them. The germline V gene has CDR1 MNHNS and CDR2 SASEGT.

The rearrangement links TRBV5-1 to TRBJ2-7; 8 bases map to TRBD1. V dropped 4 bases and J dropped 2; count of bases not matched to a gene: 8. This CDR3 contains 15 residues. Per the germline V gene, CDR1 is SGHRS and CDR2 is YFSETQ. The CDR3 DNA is TGCGCCAGCAGCGGGGGGACAGGTGTTACCTACGAGCAGTACTTC. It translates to CASSGGTGVTYEQYF.

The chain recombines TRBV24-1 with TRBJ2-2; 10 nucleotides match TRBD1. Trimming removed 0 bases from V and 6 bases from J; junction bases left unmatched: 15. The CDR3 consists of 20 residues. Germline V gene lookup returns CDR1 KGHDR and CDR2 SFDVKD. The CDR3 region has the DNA TGTGCCACCAGTGATTTGCGGGTACAACCGGGACAGGGGAAGCCCGGGGAGCTGTTTTTT. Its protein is CATSDLRVQPGQGKPGELFF.

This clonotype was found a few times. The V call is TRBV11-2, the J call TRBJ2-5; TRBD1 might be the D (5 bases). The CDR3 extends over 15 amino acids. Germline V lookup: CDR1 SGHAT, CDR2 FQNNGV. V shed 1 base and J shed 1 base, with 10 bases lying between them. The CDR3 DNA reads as TGTGCCAGCAGCTTAGGGGGCCGGCCCCAAGAGACCCAGTACTTC. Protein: CASSLGGRPQETQYF.

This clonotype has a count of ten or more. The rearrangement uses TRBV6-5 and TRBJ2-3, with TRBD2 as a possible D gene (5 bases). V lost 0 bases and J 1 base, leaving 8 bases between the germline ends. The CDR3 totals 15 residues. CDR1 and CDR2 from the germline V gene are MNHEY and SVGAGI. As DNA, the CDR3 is TGTGCCAGCAGTTACTCTGGGAGTCGCACAGATACGCAGTATTTT. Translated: CASSYSGSRTDTQYF.

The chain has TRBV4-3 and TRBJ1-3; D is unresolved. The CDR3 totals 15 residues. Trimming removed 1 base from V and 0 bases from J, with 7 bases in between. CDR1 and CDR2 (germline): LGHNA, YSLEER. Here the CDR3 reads CASSQGEYSGNTIYF. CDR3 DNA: TGCGCCAGCAGCCAAGGAGAATACTCTGGAAACACCATATATTTT.

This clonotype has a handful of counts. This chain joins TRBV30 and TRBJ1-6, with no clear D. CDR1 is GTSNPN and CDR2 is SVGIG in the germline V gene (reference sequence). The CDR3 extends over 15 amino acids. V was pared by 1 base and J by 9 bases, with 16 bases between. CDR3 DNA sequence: TGTGCCTGGAGTGGGCCACTTATAGGAGGTTCACCCCTCCACTTT. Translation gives CAWSGPLIGGSPLHF. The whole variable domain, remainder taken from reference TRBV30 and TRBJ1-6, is SQTIHQWPATLVQPVGSPLSLECTVEGTSNPNLYWYRQAAGRGLQLLFYSVGIGQISSEVPQNLSASRPQDRQFILSSKKLLLSDSGFYLCAWSGPLIGGSPLHFGNGTRLTVT.

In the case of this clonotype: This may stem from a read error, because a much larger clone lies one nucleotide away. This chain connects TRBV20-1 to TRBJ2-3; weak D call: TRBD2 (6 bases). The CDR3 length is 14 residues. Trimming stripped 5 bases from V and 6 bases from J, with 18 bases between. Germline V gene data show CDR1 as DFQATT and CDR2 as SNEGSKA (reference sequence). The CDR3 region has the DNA TGCAGTGCTGAAACGGGGGAGAACATGGATACGCAGTATTTT. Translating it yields CSAETGENMDTQYF.

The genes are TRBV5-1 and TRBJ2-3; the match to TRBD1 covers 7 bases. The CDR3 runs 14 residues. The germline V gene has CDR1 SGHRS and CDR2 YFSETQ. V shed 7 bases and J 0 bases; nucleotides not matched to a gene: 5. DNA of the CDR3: TGCGCCAGCGGGACAGCCTCTAGCACAGATACGCAGTATTTT. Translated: CASGTASSTDTQYF. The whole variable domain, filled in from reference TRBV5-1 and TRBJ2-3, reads KAGVTQTPRYLIKTRGQQVTLSCSPISGHRSVSWYQQTPGQGLQFLFEYFSETQRNKGNFPGRFSGRQFSNSRSEMNVSTLELGDSALYLCASGTASSTDTQYFGPGTRLTVL.

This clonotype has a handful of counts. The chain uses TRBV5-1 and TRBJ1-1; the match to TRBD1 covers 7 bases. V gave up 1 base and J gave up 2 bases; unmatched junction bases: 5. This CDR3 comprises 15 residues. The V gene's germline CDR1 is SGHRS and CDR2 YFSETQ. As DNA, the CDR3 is TGCGCCAGCAGCTTGATCGGACAGGTTAACACTGAAGCTTTCTTT. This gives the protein CASSLIGQVNTEAFF.

Written as DNA, the CDR3 is TGCGCCAGCAACCCTAGCGGGAGCCTCACAGATACGCAGTATTTT. Translated, it gives CASNPSGSLTDTQYF. V usage is TRBV10-2 and J usage is TRBJ2-3, with 10 bases that match TRBD2. The CDR3 is 15 amino acids. Germline-derived CDR1 and CDR2 are WSHSY and SAAADI. V was clipped by 7 bases and J by 2 bases; unmatched bases: 6.

Here the CDR3 DNA reads TGTGCCAGCGGGGCCTCTGGACTAGCGGGAGTGATCGGGGAGCTGTTTTTT. As protein: CASGASGLAGVIGELFF. The rearrangement links TRBV27 to TRBJ2-2; 13 bases match TRBD2. Germline V CDR1 and CDR2: MNHEY, SMNVEV (reference sequence). V trimming: 8 bases; J trimming: 7 bases; junction bases outside the gene matches: 13. There are 17 residues in the CDR3.

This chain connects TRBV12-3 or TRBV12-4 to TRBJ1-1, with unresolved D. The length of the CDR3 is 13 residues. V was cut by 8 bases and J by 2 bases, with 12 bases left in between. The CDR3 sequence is CASSSGFNTEAFF. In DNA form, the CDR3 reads TGTGCCAGCTCGTCGGGATTCAACACTGAAGCTTTCTTT.

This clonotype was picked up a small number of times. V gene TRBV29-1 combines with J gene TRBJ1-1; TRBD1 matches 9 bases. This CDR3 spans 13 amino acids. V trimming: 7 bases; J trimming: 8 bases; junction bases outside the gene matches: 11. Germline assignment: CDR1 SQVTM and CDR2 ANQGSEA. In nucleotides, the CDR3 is TGCAGCGGCGGTCCCGGGACAGGGACCGAAGCTTTCTTT. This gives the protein CSGGPGTGTEAFF. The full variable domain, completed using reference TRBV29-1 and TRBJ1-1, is SAVISQKPSRDICQRGTSLTIQCQVDSQVTMMFWYRQQPGQSLTLIATANQGSEATYESGFVIDKFPISRPNLTFSTLTVSNMSPEDSSIYLCSGGPGTGTEAFFGQGTRLTVV.

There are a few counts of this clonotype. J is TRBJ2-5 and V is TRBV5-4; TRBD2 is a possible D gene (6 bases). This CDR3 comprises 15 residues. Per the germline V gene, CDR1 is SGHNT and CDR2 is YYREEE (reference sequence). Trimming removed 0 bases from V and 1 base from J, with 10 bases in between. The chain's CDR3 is CASSLVADRQETQYF. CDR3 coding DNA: TGTGCCAGCAGCTTGGTAGCGGACCGCCAAGAGACCCAGTACTTC.

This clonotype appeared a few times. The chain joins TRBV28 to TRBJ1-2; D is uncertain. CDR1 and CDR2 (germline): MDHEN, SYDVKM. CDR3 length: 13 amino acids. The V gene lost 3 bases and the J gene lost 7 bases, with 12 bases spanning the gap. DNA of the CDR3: TGTGCCAGCAGTTTTCGCGGGGAGGGTGGCTACACCTTC. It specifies CASSFRGEGGYTF.

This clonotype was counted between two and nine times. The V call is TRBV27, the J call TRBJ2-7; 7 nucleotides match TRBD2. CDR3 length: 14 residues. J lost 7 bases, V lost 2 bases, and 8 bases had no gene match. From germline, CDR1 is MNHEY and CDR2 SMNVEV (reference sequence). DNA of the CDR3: TGTGCCAGCAGTTTACGGGGGATAGCGGGTGAGCAGTACTTC. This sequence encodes CASSLRGIAGEQYF.

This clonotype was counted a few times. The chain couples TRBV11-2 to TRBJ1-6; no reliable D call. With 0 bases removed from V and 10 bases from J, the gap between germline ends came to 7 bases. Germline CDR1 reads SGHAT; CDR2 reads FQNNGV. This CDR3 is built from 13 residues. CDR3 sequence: CASSLEATSPLHF. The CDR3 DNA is TGTGCCAGCAGCTTAGAGGCCACCTCACCCCTCCACTTT. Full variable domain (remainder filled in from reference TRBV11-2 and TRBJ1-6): EAGVAQSPRYKIIEKRQSVAFWCNPISGHATLYWYQQILGQGPKLLIQFQNNGVVDDSQLPKDRFSAERLKGVDSTLKIQPAKLEDSAVYLCASSLEATSPLHFGNGTRLTVT.